The clone carrying this TCR beta chain was seen many times. The antigen is not known. Molecular barcoding with unique molecular identifiers was used for the TCRbeta library. A single record per CDR3 protein comes from TCRdb applying MiXCR to the PCR reads. The repertoire holds 700,000 to 950,000 distinct CDR3 sequences, with approximately 15% as singletons. V lost 5 bases to trimming and J lost 6 bases, with 16 bases between them. Looked up from germline, CDR1 is DFQATT and CDR2 is SNEGSKA (reference sequence). The CDR3 contains 13 residues. These data come from a study of T-cell reconstitution after alpha-beta-depleted transplantation in children. Study-level results: Hyperexpanded clones declined; after one year, newly produced T cells mostly supplied diversity.

Sequencing used PBMCs, mostly from graft donor cells, obtained 360 days after TCRalphabeta/CD19-depleted stem cell transplant. The TCR comes from a male patient younger than 18 who had a stem cell transplant for acute lymphoblastic leukemia, so the T cells may come from the graft donor. V usage is TRBV20-1 and J usage is TRBJ1-1; D is possibly TRBD1 (5 bases). CDR3 DNA sequence: TGCAGTGCTTGGGACGTTCGAGGAGCTGAAGCTTTCTTT. It yields the protein CSAWDVRGAEAFF.